Here is one TCR beta chain with its context. No fewer than 7 million PBMCs went into each sample. Using a J-beta primer mix together with a sample-barcoded 5' primer, a second PCR was run for roughly 6 to 12 cycles. Unique molecular identifiers of 12 random nucleotides labeled each cDNA. TCRdb independently ran MiXCR on the 5' RACE reads; one entry per CDR3 protein. The profile covers about 780,000 distinct CDR3 sequences, with around 24% appearing a single time and under 3% taken by the ten largest. This entry belongs to a study of blood T cells in healthy people across ages. The same specimen was also included in a second study, on T cells of mothers and their children.

The sample consisted of blood. The source of this sequence is a boy younger than 18 in good health.

This CDR3 reads CASRSGTGLYEQYF. The CDR3 region has the DNA TGTGCCAGCAGGTCCGGGACAGGGCTTTACGAGCAGTACTTC. The chain joins TRBV2 to TRBJ2-7; 9 nucleotides align to TRBD1. CDR1 is SNHLY and CDR2 is FYNNEI in the germline V gene. This CDR3 has 14 residues. V shed 6 bases and J 4 bases; nucleotides not matched to a gene: 7.